This T cell receptor (beta chain) was recovered during a study of T cells after yellow fever vaccination (dated by TCRdb to between 2017 and 2020). About the full investigation: The SMART-Seq v4 Ultra Low Input RNA kit was used to prepare libraries from fractions with low cell numbers. Bulk TCR alpha and beta repertoires were sequenced longitudinally to track T-cell clones before and after primary and booster YFV17D yellow fever vaccination. Two healthy male donors made up the cohort, one aged 18 to 30 years and the other aged 30 to 40 years. Blood was drawn at multiple timepoints before and after primary and secondary immunization, with bulk PBMC replicates and cell subsets isolated. General conclusions and limits of the study: After the booster, most of the clones that had expanded following primary vaccination were detected again (about 95% of CD4 and around 90% of CD8), which suggests that memory was broadly maintained. A small fraction of clonotypes showed up in both the CD4 and CD8 compartments, probably as a result of convergent recombination. The secondary T-cell response was found to be weaker but faster than the primary response, with a peak reached on day 5 rather than on day 15. Computational filtering was needed because FACS-sorted repertoires could contain abundant contaminating clonotypes from the bulk population. Because only two donors were included in the study, the extent to which the findings can be generalized is limited.

Including the terminal cysteine and phenylalanine, the CDR3 comprises 14 residues. The read is trimmed to its CDR3 DNA, 42 bases read in frame from base 1. Deletion took 0 bases off V and 6 bases off J, with a span of 10 bases between the germline ends. According to the germline V gene, CDR1 reads MGHRA and CDR2 reads YSYEKL. This clonotype was counted between two and nine times. This receptor's antigen is unknown. Base qualities are missing; no much larger clone stands one base away. TCR cDNA was synthesized by 5'RACE template switching, through which a universal primer site and unique molecular identifiers were introduced. cDNA synthesis was primed from both the TCR alpha and TCR beta constant segments. Libraries were amplified in two PCR steps, with sample barcodes and sequencing adapters added in the second step. Sequencing of the libraries was done on either Illumina HiSeq 2500 (2x100 bp) or NovaSeq (2x150 bp). On the authors' methods: Demultiplexing of reads and collapsing into UMI consensus sequences were performed with MIGEC, and V(D)J alignment was carried out with MiXCR. Using edgeR on replicate PBMC samples, clonotypes were called vaccine-responding if FDR was below 0.01 and the log2 fold change was above 5 up to day 15. CD4 or CD8 identity was assigned to each bulk clonotype according to whether the clonotype was present at higher abundance in the sequenced CD4 repertoire or the sequenced CD8 repertoire. TCRdb took the public reads, trimmed them with fastp at Q25, ran MiXCR for clone calling and kept in-frame beta chains. All rows with the same CDR3 protein become a single entry with the most common DNA and genes. These V and J calls derive from TCRdb rather than the authors' analysis. The sample table lists 360,000 or so distinct CDR3 sequences, 11% of them with a count of one. The top ten constitute roughly 18% of the sample.

The treatment or condition label corresponds to: live attenuated yellow fever vaccine strain. Two biological replicates of bulk PBMCs were collected at each blood-draw timepoint. A standard Ficoll-Paque protocol was used to isolate PBMCs from peripheral blood. TriZol was used to extract RNA from bulk PBMCs, CD4 and CD8 fractions, and dextramer-positive and dextramer-negative fractions. The sample here was PBMCs, taken on the day of the first yellow fever vaccination. The receptor's source is a man aged 18 to 35 who received the YFV17D yellow fever vaccine. Recombination joined TRBV4-1 with TRBJ2-3; the D gene identity is not certain. The encoded CDR3 is CASSQETAGDTQYF. Read as DNA, the sequence is TGCGCCAGCAGCCAAGAAACAGCTGGTGATACGCAGTATTTT.